This passage covers 11 T cell receptor beta chains from one sample sequenced in a study of blood T cell repertoires in COVID-19. The assay was immunoSEQ multiplex PCR, and TCRdb's table has in-frame clones only and misses some. Of about 220,000 clones in the sample, approximately 86% are singletons; the top ten hold 3% to 4.5%. Sequencing input: peripheral blood. The receptors stem from a woman older than 75 with acute or convalescent COVID-19.

The chain couples TRBV7-6 to TRBJ1-1; possibly TRBD1 for D (5 bases). The CDR3 contains 13 residues. Germline lookup yields CDR1 SGHVS and CDR2 FNYEAQ. The V end lost 3 bases, the J end lost 7 bases, and 12 bases lay between the germline ends. DNA for the CDR3: TGTGCCAGCAGCTTGGGAGGGACCGATGAAGCTTTCTTT. This sequence encodes CASSLGGTDEAFF.

This clone was seen once. The CDR3, as DNA: TGTGCCAGCAGTTTCCGGCTAGCGGGGTCACAAGAGACCCAGTACTTC. Encoded protein: CASSFRLAGSQETQYF. The chain links TRBV28 to TRBJ2-5; 9 positions agree with TRBD2. Germline CDR1 reads MDHEN; CDR2 reads SYDVKM. V gave up 3 bases and J gave up 2 bases; unmatched junction bases: 7. The CDR3 runs to 16 residues.

The V gene is TRBV28, the J gene TRBJ1-2; D is ambiguous. Per germline, CDR1 MDHEN and CDR2 SYDVKM. Trimming pared 2 bases from V and 7 bases from J, leaving 8 bases between. The CDR3 has 12 residues. Here the CDR3 DNA reads TGTGCCAGCAGTTTACGGGAAATTGGCTACACCTTC. Translation gives CASSLREIGYTF.

The CDR3 loop is CASSLEAGRGAFF. For the CDR3, the DNA is TGTGCCAGCAGCTTAGAGGCGGGTAGAGGAGCTTTCTTT. The chain carries TRBV7-2 and TRBJ1-1; D remains ambiguous. V was shortened by 1 base and J by 10 bases, with 13 bases between the two germline ends. This CDR3 is 13 amino acids long. Germline V gives CDR1 SGHTA, CDR2 FQGNSA.

This chain uses TRBV18 with TRBJ2-4; 8 bases are shared with TRBD1. The V and J ends lost 2 bases and 2 bases, in that order; junction bases with no gene match: 11. This CDR3 has 18 amino acids. Germline CDR1 reads KGHSH; CDR2 reads LQKENI. This CDR3 reads CASSPVGGQGASKNIQYF. DNA for the CDR3: TGTGCCAGCTCACCAGTGGGTGGGCAGGGGGCATCCAAAAACATTCAGTACTTC. Filled out from reference TRBV18 and TRBJ2-4, the complete variable domain reads NAGVMQNPRHLVRRRGQEARLRCSPMKGHSHVYWYRQLPEEGLKFMVYLQKENIIDESGMPKERFSAEFPKEGPSILRIQQVVRGDSAAYFCASSPVGGQGASKNIQYFGAGTRLSVL.

The chain has TRBV20-1 and TRBJ2-3; 9 bases line up with TRBD2. J lost 1 base, V lost 3 bases, and 17 bases had no gene match. The CDR3 extends over 19 amino acids. The germline V gene has CDR1 DFQATT and CDR2 SNEGSKA (reference sequence). The CDR3 DNA is TGCAGTGCTAGTGCCCTAGCGGGGAATGTATTGGGACGCACAGATACGCAGTATTTT. It codes for CSASALAGNVLGRTDTQYF.

This chain uses TRBV18 with TRBJ2-1, with 9 bases that match TRBD2. Germline V lookup: CDR1 KGHSH, CDR2 LQKENI. There are 15 residues in the CDR3. Trimming at V came to 6 bases and at J to 3 bases, leaving 6 bases not matched to a gene. CDR3 in amino acids: CASSPGSGGYNEQFF. Written as DNA, the CDR3 is TGTGCCAGCTCCCCGGGTAGCGGGGGCTACAATGAGCAGTTCTTC. The whole variable domain, remainder taken from reference TRBV18 and TRBJ2-1, is NAGVMQNPRHLVRRRGQEARLRCSPMKGHSHVYWYRQLPEEGLKFMVYLQKENIIDESGMPKERFSAEFPKEGPSILRIQQVVRGDSAAYFCASSPGSGGYNEQFFGPGTRLTVL.

Comment on this clone: Other DNA variants within this sample encode the same CDR3. The V gene is TRBV6-5, the J gene TRBJ2-3, with D possibly being TRBD2 (6 bases). Germline CDR1 and CDR2: MNHEY and SVGAGI. Between the trimmed V and J ends, which lost 7 bases and 2 bases, there was a span of 7 bases. The CDR3 has 12 amino acids. The CDR3 nucleotides read TGTGCCAGCACGGGAGACACAGATACGCAGTATTTT. Residues: CASTGDTDTQYF.

This clone appeared a single time. The rearrangement links TRBV7-9 to TRBJ2-6, with D unclear. The germline V and J ends were trimmed by 1 base and 0 bases, with 4 bases remaining between them. The CDR3 spans 15 residues. CDR1 is SEHNR and CDR2 is FQNEAQ in the germline V gene (reference sequence). The CDR3 DNA reads TGTGCCAGCAGCTTAGGGAGCTCTGGGGCCAACGTCCTGACTTTC. It yields the protein CASSLGSSGANVLTF.

This clone was counted a single time. The V gene is TRBV3-1 (or the pseudogene TRBV3-2), the J gene TRBJ1-4, with D uncertain. This CDR3 comprises 16 residues. CDR1 is LGHDT and CDR2 is YNNKEL in the germline V gene (reference sequence). The V gene lost 0 bases and the J gene lost 8 bases, with 16 bases spanning the gap. The CDR3 reads CASSQDPAGRSEKLFF. In DNA form, the CDR3 reads TGTGCCAGCAGCCAAGATCCGGCAGGTAGAAGCGAAAAACTGTTTTTT.

The rearrangement uses TRBV7-2 and TRBJ2-2; TRBD1 aligns across 8 bases. CDR1 is SGHTA and CDR2 is FQGNSA in the germline V gene. V gave up 7 bases and J gave up 5 bases; unmatched junction bases: 12. The CDR3 spans 16 residues. CDR3 in DNA: TGTGCCAGCACCCAGGGGGCTGACGTCAGAACCGGGGAGCTGTTTTTT. Translation: CASTQGADVRTGELFF. Complete variable domain (other parts from reference TRBV7-2 and TRBJ2-2): GAGVSQSPSNKVTEKGKDVELRCDPISGHTALYWYRQSLGQGLEFLIYFQGNSAPDKSGLPSDRFSAERTGGSVSTLTIQRTQQEDSAVYLCASTQGADVRTGELFFGEGSRLTVL.